This T cell receptor beta chain appears in the sequencing data of a study of shared clonotypes between healthy human individuals. Generated by immunoSEQ multiplex PCR, the TCRdb table keeps only in-frame clones and is missing some. The table records around 1,000,000 clones, approximately 80% of them present only once. Study-wide results and limits: Memory subsets generally showed lower estimated richness than naive subsets.

As to this clone: Its antigen is unknown.

Per germline, CDR1 GTSNPN and CDR2 SVGIG (reference sequence). V was clipped by 2 bases and J by 5 bases; unmatched bases: 2. The CDR3 is made up of 13 amino acids. Sequencing was done on a sample of memory CD4+ T cells from PBMCs. This sample's subset: CD45RA-negative fraction. The rearrangement links TRBV30 to TRBJ1-1; 10 bases line up with TRBD1. The source of this sequence is a man in his late teens or twenties in good health. Some clones in this sample may be carry-over from other donors' samples. CDR3 nucleotide sequence: TGTGCCTGGAGTCCGGACAGGGGGACTGAAGCTTTCTTT. It encodes CAWSPDRGTEAFF. Full variable domain (missing parts from reference TRBV30 and TRBJ1-1): SQTIHQWPATLVQPVGSPLSLECTVEGTSNPNLYWYRQAAGRGLQLLFYSVGIGQISSEVPQNLSASRPQDRQFILSSKKLLLSDSGFYLCAWSPDRGTEAFFGQGTRLTVV.